This T cell receptor (beta chain) was recorded in a study of blood T cell repertoires in COVID-19. Across the study: Specimens from acute and convalescent COVID-19 originated in the United States, Italy and Spain. Nucleic acid was either cDNA or gDNA, and it came from T cells, B-cell-depleted T cells, or PBMCs.

The ends lost 7 bases at V and 7 bases at J; junction bases unmatched: 10. The CDR3 runs 14 residues. The germline V gene has CDR1 SGDLS and CDR2 YYNGEE. In the authors' workflow: Amplification of reference gene primers provided the estimated nucleated cell counts. Here immunoSEQ multiplex PCR was the method, and the copy in TCRdb shows in-frame clones only, minus some. Clone size and the V and J calls come from that table; the DNA yielded D and trimming. This table has over 85,000 clones, around nine tenths appearing once. Sequencing was performed on peripheral blood. This receptor was taken from a woman aged 70-85 years with acute or convalescent COVID-19. The chain is built from TRBV9 and TRBJ1-2, with 10 nucleotides matching TRBD1. CDR3 region: CASGTGTGAFGYTF. The DNA of the CDR3 is TGTGCCAGCGGTACCGGGACAGGGGCTTTTGGCTACACCTTC.